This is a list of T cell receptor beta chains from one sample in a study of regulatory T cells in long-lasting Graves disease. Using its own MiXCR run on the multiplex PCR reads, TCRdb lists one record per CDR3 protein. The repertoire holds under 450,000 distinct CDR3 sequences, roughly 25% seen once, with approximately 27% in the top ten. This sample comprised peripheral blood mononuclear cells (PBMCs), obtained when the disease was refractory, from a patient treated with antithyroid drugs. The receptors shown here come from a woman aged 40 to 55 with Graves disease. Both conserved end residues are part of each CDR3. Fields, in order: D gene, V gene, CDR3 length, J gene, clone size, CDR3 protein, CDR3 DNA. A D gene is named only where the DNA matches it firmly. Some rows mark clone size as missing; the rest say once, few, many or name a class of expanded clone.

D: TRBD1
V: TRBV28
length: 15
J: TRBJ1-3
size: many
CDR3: CASSSAGTAGNTIYF
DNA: TGTGCCAGCAGTTCCGCCGGGACAGCGGGAAACACCATATATTTT

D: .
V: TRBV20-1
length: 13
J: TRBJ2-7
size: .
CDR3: CSAYQGRSYEQYF
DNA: TGCAGTGCTTATCAGGGAAGGTCCTACGAGCAGTACTTC

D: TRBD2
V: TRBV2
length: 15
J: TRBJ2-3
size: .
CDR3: CASSREGRSTDTQYF
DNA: TGTGCCAGCAGCAGGGAGGGCCGAAGCACAGATACGCAGTATTTT

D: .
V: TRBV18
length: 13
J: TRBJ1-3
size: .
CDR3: CASSPGDGNTIYF
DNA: TGTGCCAGCTCACCAGGGGATGGAAACACCATATATTTT

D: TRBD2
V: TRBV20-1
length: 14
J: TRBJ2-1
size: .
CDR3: CSARRLALYNEQFF
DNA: TGCAGTGCCCGTCGACTAGCGCTATACAATGAGCAGTTCTTC

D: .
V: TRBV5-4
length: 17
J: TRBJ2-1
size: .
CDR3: CASNNWGASPTYNEQFF
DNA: TGTGCCAGCAACAACTGGGGGGCTAGTCCTACCTACAATGAGCAGTTCTTC

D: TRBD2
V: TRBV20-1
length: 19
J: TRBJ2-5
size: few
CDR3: CSARDLNYGTSGNYKTQYF
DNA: TGCAGTGCCAGAGATCTAAACTACGGCACTAGCGGGAATTATAAGACCCAGTACTTC

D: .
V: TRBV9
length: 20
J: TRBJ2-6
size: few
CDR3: CASSVARGGVEVIGANVLTF
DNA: TGTGCCAGCAGCGTAGCTCGAGGGGGAGTAGAGGTTATCGGGGCCAACGTCCTGACTTTC

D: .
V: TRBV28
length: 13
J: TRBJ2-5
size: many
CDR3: CASSFGERRTQYF
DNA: TGTGCCAGCAGTTTTGGGGAGAGGAGGACCCAGTACTTC

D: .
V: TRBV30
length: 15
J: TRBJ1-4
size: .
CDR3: CAWSPNTGIGEKLFF
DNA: TGTGCCTGGAGTCCGAACACTGGGATTGGCGAAAAACTGTTTTTT

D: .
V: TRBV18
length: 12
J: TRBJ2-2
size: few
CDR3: CASSPYIGELFF
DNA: TGTGCCAGCTCACCATACATCGGGGAGCTGTTTTTT

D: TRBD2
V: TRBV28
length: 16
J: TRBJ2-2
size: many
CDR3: CASSLFAGGNFGELFF
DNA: TGTGCCAGCAGTTTATTTGCGGGAGGAAATTTTGGGGAGCTGTTTTTT

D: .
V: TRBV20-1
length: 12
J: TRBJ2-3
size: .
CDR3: CSAHPTWGTQYF
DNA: TGCAGTGCCCACCCGACCTGGGGTACGCAGTATTTT

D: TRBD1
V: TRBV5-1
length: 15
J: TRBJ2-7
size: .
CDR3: CASTPQTGGSYEQYF
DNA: TGCGCCAGCACCCCACAGACAGGGGGTTCCTACGAGCAGTACTTC

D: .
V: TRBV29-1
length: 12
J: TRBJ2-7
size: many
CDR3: CSVESRPLEQYF
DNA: TGCAGCGTTGAGTCGCGTCCGTTGGAGCAGTACTTC

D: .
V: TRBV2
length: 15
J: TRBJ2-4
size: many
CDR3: CASSNSGLAKNIQYF
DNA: TGTGCCAGCAGCAACAGCGGATTAGCCAAAAACATTCAGTACTTC

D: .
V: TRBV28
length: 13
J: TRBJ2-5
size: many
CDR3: CASSSQSAETQYF
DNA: TGTGCCAGCAGTTCCCAATCGGCGGAGACCCAGTACTTC

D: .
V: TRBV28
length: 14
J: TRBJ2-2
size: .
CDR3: CASSLGVYTGELFF
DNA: TGTGCCAGCAGTTTAGGGGTTTACACCGGGGAGCTGTTTTTT

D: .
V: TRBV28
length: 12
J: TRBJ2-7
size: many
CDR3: CASSFEAWEQYF
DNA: TGTGCCAGCAGTTTTGAGGCGTGGGAGCAGTACTTC

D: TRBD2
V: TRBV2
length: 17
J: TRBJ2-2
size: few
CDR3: CASRRLAGGTNTGELFF
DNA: TGTGCCAGCAGGAGACTAGCGGGGGGGACGAACACCGGGGAGCTGTTTTTT